The sequence of this T cell receptor beta chain was determined in a study of OX40 agonist ivuxolimab in advanced cancers. The wider study: Checkpoint inhibitors had been given previously to under 50% of patients. Study observations and caveats: At 0.1 to 3.0 mg/kg and by week 6, clonal expansion occurred in CD4+ and CD8+ blood T cells. Compared with others, partial responders at 0.1-3.0 mg/kg displayed clonal expansion among the lowest.

Profiling relied on immunoSEQ multiplex PCR, and the TCRdb table lists in-frame clones only, not all of them. The sample yields tens of thousands of clones, about 90% seen once. A word on this clone: Antigen unknown.

The CDR3 has 12 amino acids. V was pared by 5 bases and J by 4 bases, with 9 bases between. The germline CDR1 and CDR2 sequences are WSHSY and SAAADI. Cycle 7 day 1, cycle 4 day 1, and baseline were the timepoints at which blood was sampled. The clonotype was recovered from an adult with an advanced solid tumor such as melanoma, head and neck, liver or kidney cancer. The gene calls are TRBV10-2 and TRBJ2-7; TRBD1 is a possible D gene (5 bases). The sequencing here drew on CD4+ or CD8+ T cells sorted from blood, taken in a trial of the OX40 agonist ivuxolimab. The CDR3 spells CASSMDIYEQYF. The DNA of the CDR3 is TGCGCCAGCAGTATGGACATTTACGAGCAGTACTTC.